This passage covers 20 T cell receptor beta chains from one sample sequenced in a study of blood T cell repertoires in COVID-19. Profiled with immunoSEQ multiplex PCR; TCRdb holds only in-frame clones, not every one. The data hold more than 95,000 clones, with around 90% observed a single time. Material: peripheral blood. The receptors derive from a human donor in a cohort sampled during active COVID-19.

The chain has TRBV18 and TRBJ2-5; D is unresolved. With 0 bases removed from V and 2 bases from J, the gap between germline ends came to 7 bases. Looked up from germline, CDR1 is KGHSH and CDR2 is LQKENI. The CDR3 covers 14 residues. DNA of the CDR3: TGTGCCAGCTCACCACCTCCCCGGCAAGAGACCCAGTACTTC. Translated, it gives CASSPPPRQETQYF.

The chain links TRBV5-1 to TRBJ2-7; 7 nucleotides agree with TRBD1. V lost 3 bases, J lost 5 bases, and 5 bases stayed unmatched. This CDR3 is built from 13 residues. CDR1 is SGHRS and CDR2 is YFSETQ in the germline V gene. The CDR3 reads CASSSDRVHEQYF. CDR3 DNA: TGCGCCAGCAGCTCCGACAGGGTCCACGAGCAGTACTTC. The variable domain in full, with the rest retrieved from reference TRBV5-1 and TRBJ2-7, is KAGVTQTPRYLIKTRGQQVTLSCSPISGHRSVSWYQQTPGQGLQFLFEYFSETQRNKGNFPGRFSGRQFSNSRSEMNVSTLELGDSALYLCASSSDRVHEQYFGPGTRLTVT.

The chain combines TRBV6-5 with TRBJ1-5; tentative D call: TRBD1 (6 bases). Germline V gives CDR1 MNHEY, CDR2 SVGAGI. The germline V and J ends were trimmed by 3 bases and 0 bases, with 9 bases remaining between them. The CDR3 spans 15 residues. The CDR3 region has the DNA TGTGCCAGCAGTTATCACAGGGATAGCAATCAGCCCCAGCATTTT. Protein: CASSYHRDSNQPQHF.

The chain couples TRBV28 to TRBJ2-7, with D perhaps matching TRBD1 (5 bases). The germline CDR1 and CDR2 sequences are MDHEN and SYDVKM. The CDR3 sequence is 15 residues long. Trimming pared 3 bases from V and 4 bases from J, leaving 16 bases between. The CDR3 nucleotides read TGTGCCAGCAGTTTCCTCAGGGTTGACGATTACGAGCAGTACTTC. It translates to CASSFLRVDDYEQYF. Full variable domain (outside the CDR3, taken from reference TRBV28 and TRBJ2-7): DVKVTQSSRYLVKRTGEKVFLECVQDMDHENMFWYRQDPGLGLRLIYFSYDVKMKEKGDIPEGYSVSREKKERFSLILESASTNQTSMYLCASSFLRVDDYEQYFGPGTRLTVT.

The V and J genes are TRBV18 and TRBJ1-2, with no clear D. Germline V CDR1 and CDR2: KGHSH, LQKENI. The CDR3 is 13 amino acids. With 4 bases removed from V and 4 bases from J, the gap between germline ends came to 10 bases. The CDR3 loop reads CASSLGTGYGYTF. The CDR3 region has the DNA TGTGCCAGCTCACTAGGCACGGGCTATGGCTACACCTTC.

This clone was seen more than once but under ten times. J is TRBJ2-5 and V is TRBV24-1; D is possibly TRBD1 (5 bases). The CDR3 is made up of 12 amino acids. The germline V gene has CDR1 KGHDR and CDR2 SFDVKD. Trimming removed 3 bases from V and 13 bases from J, with 14 bases in between. CDR3 in amino acids: CATSDPQGAWYF. The CDR3 nucleotides are TGTGCCACCAGTGATCCTCAGGGCGCCTGGTACTTC.

This clone was found once. CDR3 DNA: TGTGCCAGCAGCTTAGTTCTCACGGGGGGACCTCGGGAGACCCAGTACTTC. Protein: CASSLVLTGGPRETQYF. The chain has TRBV11-2 and TRBJ2-5; 7 bases match TRBD2. Per germline, CDR1 SGHAT and CDR2 FQNNGV. The trim removed 1 base at V and 5 bases at J, leaving 13 bases unmatched. This CDR3 region has 17 residues. Based on the CDR3 plus reference TRBV11-2 and TRBJ2-5, the full variable domain is EAGVAQSPRYKIIEKRQSVAFWCNPISGHATLYWYQQILGQGPKLLIQFQNNGVVDDSQLPKDRFSAERLKGVDSTLKIQPAKLEDSAVYLCASSLVLTGGPRETQYFGPGTRLLVL.

The V gene is TRBV2, the J gene TRBJ1-2, with D possibly being TRBD1 (6 bases). Germline CDR1 reads SNHLY; CDR2 reads FYNNEI. The CDR3 spans 14 residues. Trimming shortened V by 6 bases and J by 6 bases, and 17 bases separated the two germline ends. DNA for the CDR3: TGTGCCAGCAGGCAGAATCTGGGGGCGGATGGCTACACCTTC. It codes for CASRQNLGADGYTF. The entire variable domain, with the rest obtained from reference TRBV2 and TRBJ1-2, is as follows: EPEVTQTPSHQVTQMGQEVILRCVPISNHLYFYWYRQILGQKVEFLVSFYNNEISEKSEIFDDQFSVERPDGSNFTLKIRSTKLEDSAMYFCASRQNLGADGYTFGSGTRLTVV.

The chain employs TRBV5-6 and TRBJ2-7; 10 nucleotides agree with TRBD2. CDR1 is SGHDT, CDR2 YYEEEE, per germline. The CDR3 has 15 amino acids. J gave up 6 bases and V 1 base, and 7 bases lay outside the gene matches. CDR3 amino acids: CASSLIASGRREQYF. The DNA of the CDR3 is TGTGCCAGCAGCTTGATCGCTAGCGGGAGACGCGAGCAGTACTTC.

This clone showed up just once. This chain connects TRBV19 to TRBJ2-5, with 8 bases matching TRBD2. The trim removed 1 base at V and 5 bases at J, leaving 12 bases unmatched. There are 17 residues in the CDR3. Looked up from germline, CDR1 is LNHDA and CDR2 is SQIVND (reference sequence). The CDR3 is CASSIGSGLAFGETQYF. The CDR3 DNA reads as TGTGCCAGTAGTATAGGTTCTGGACTAGCTTTTGGGGAGACCCAGTACTTC. Looking up the rest from reference TRBV19 and TRBJ2-5 gives the full variable domain: DGGITQSPKYLFRKEGQNVTLSCEQNLNHDAMYWYRQDPGQGLRLIYYSQIVNDFQKGDIAEGYSVSREKKESFPLTVTSAQKNPTAFYLCASSIGSGLAFGETQYFGPGTRLLVL.

This chain joins TRBV30 and TRBJ1-2, with D perhaps TRBD1 (5 bases). The CDR3 spans 14 residues. Germline V lookup: CDR1 GTSNPN, CDR2 SVGIG (reference sequence). Trimming stripped 3 bases from V and 8 bases from J, with 19 bases between. This CDR3 is CAWRLETGQRGYTF. The CDR3 DNA reads as TGTGCCTGGAGATTGGAAACAGGACAAAGGGGCTACACCTTC.

This chain connects TRBV6-5 to TRBJ2-5; a weak D match, TRBD2 (5 bases). The V gene lost 11 bases and the J gene lost 2 bases, with 18 bases spanning the gap. The CDR3 is made up of 14 amino acids. Germline CDR1 reads MNHEY; CDR2 reads SVGAGI. CDR3 in DNA: TGTGCCGGAACGCGGACTTGGGGTCAAGAGACCCAGTACTTC. The encoded protein is CAGTRTWGQETQYF.

The chain combines TRBV11-2 with TRBJ1-5; D uncertain. CDR3 length: 16 residues. Germline assignment: CDR1 SGHAT and CDR2 FQNNGV. V lost 0 bases, J lost 7 bases, and 16 bases lay in between. In DNA form, the CDR3 reads TGTGCCAGCAGCTTAGATCCGTCGGCCCCTAGCCAGCCCCAGCATTTT. It yields the protein CASSLDPSAPSQPQHF. Combining the CDR3 with reference TRBV11-2 and TRBJ1-5 gives the whole variable domain EAGVAQSPRYKIIEKRQSVAFWCNPISGHATLYWYQQILGQGPKLLIQFQNNGVVDDSQLPKDRFSAERLKGVDSTLKIQPAKLEDSAVYLCASSLDPSAPSQPQHFGDGTRLSIL.

Only one count was recorded for this clone. The chain has TRBV7-9 and TRBJ1-1; D not resolved. The ends were cut back, 0 bases at V and 5 bases at J, with 7 bases in the middle. This CDR3 has 13 amino acids. Germline CDR1 and CDR2: SEHNR and FQNEAQ (reference sequence). This CDR3 is CASSLAALTEAFF. CDR3 DNA sequence: TGTGCCAGCAGCTTAGCAGCTTTGACTGAAGCTTTCTTT.

The V and J genes are TRBV11-1 and TRBJ2-1, with 7 nucleotides matching TRBD2. From germline, CDR1 is SGHAT and CDR2 FQDESV (reference sequence). J was trimmed by 5 bases and V by 2 bases; bases with no gene match: 9. There are 16 residues in the CDR3. The CDR3 sequence is CASSLLPGLLDNEQFF. The CDR3 DNA follows: TGTGCCAGCAGCTTATTGCCGGGACTATTAGACAATGAGCAGTTCTTC.

The V call is TRBV12-3 or TRBV12-4, the J call TRBJ1-4, with no clear D. V was shortened by 1 base and J by 7 bases, with 7 bases between the two germline ends. The CDR3 runs 13 residues. The CDR3 DNA follows: TGTGCCAGCAGTTTAGGGCAGGTTGAAAAACTGTTTTTT. This gives the protein CASSLGQVEKLFF.

This chain uses TRBV7-8 with TRBJ2-2, with TRBD1 matching 7 bases. CDR3 length: 17 amino acids. Per germline, CDR1 SGHVS and CDR2 FQNEAQ. Trimming took 4 bases from V and 0 from J; bases not matched to a gene: 8. The DNA for the CDR3 is TGTGCCAGCAGCTGGAAGGGACAGCCCGCGAACACCGGGGAGCTGTTTTTT. As protein: CASSWKGQPANTGELFF.

The chain is built from TRBV9 and TRBJ2-4, with D possibly being TRBD1 (6 bases). Germline CDR1 and CDR2: SGDLS and YYNGEE. The CDR3 contains 15 residues. V lost 4 bases, J lost 8 bases, and 19 bases lay in between. The chain's CDR3 is CASSTVSGQADIQYF. The CDR3, as DNA: TGTGCCAGCAGCACCGTCTCGGGACAAGCTGACATTCAGTACTTC. Supplemented by reference TRBV9 and TRBJ2-4, the full variable domain reads DSGVTQTPKHLITATGQRVTLRCSPRSGDLSVYWYQQSLDQGLQFLIQYYNGEERAKGNILERFSAQQFPDLHSELNLSSLELGDSALYFCASSTVSGQADIQYFGAGTRLSVL.

This clone was recorded once. The rearrangement joins TRBV3-1 (or the pseudogene TRBV3-2) to TRBJ2-1; 14 bases are shared with TRBD2. Germline assignment: CDR1 LGHDT and CDR2 YNNKEL (reference sequence). This CDR3 spans 15 amino acids. With 5 bases clipped from V and 7 bases from J, the junction kept 4 bases outside the gene matches. CDR3 residues: CASSVGTSGSNEQFF. In nucleotides, the CDR3 is TGTGCCAGCAGCGTCGGGACTAGCGGGAGTAATGAGCAGTTCTTC.

The chain is built from TRBV19 and TRBJ1-2, with D possibly being TRBD1 (6 bases). V lost 3 bases, J lost 2 bases, and 13 bases lay in between. The CDR3 contains 15 residues. From germline, CDR1 is LNHDA and CDR2 SQIVND (reference sequence). CDR3 residues: CASSIPGHRNYGYTF. The DNA for the CDR3 is TGTGCCAGTAGTATCCCGGGACACCGAAACTATGGCTACACCTTC.